The 25 T cell receptor beta chains below were found in one sample sequenced in a study of cytomegalovirus exposure and HLA in healthy donors. Produced via immunoSEQ multiplex PCR; TCRdb's table is partial and in-frame only. The table shows over 250,000 clones, with about nine tenths occurring only once. Sequencing was carried out using PBMCs. The receptor source for this set is a woman under 40 in good health and CMV-seropositive.

The chain carries TRBV30 and TRBJ1-5, with 7 bases identical to TRBD1. The length of the CDR3 is 14 residues. Germline V gene lookup returns CDR1 GTSNPN and CDR2 SVGIG (reference sequence). J was trimmed by 3 bases and V by 4 bases; bases with no gene match: 6. The CDR3 nucleotides are TGTGCCTGGAAACAGACAGGGCCCAATCAGCCCCAGCATTTT. Protein: CAWKQTGPNQPQHF.

The chain is built from TRBV27 and TRBJ2-3, with D perhaps TRBD1 (6 bases). The CDR3 has 15 residues. Germline CDR1 and CDR2: MNHEY and SMNVEV (reference sequence). The ends were cut back, 6 bases at V and 5 bases at J, with 18 bases in the middle. CDR3 residues: CASSLDSTWVDTQYF. The CDR3 DNA follows: TGTGCCAGCAGCTTGGACAGCACCTGGGTAGATACGCAGTATTTT.

This rearrangement joins TRBV5-1 to TRBJ1-2, with D possibly TRBD1 on 5 matching bases. The CDR3 extends over 15 amino acids. Per germline, CDR1 SGHRS and CDR2 YFSETQ. V was shortened by 0 bases and J by 0 bases, with 9 bases between the two germline ends. CDR3 sequence reads: CASSLAAGTNYGYTF. For the CDR3, the DNA is TGCGCCAGCAGCTTGGCCGCAGGGACTAACTATGGCTACACCTTC.

This chain joins TRBV7-8 and TRBJ2-2; no clear D gene. CDR1 SGHVS and CDR2 FQNEAQ come from the germline V gene. The CDR3 extends over 15 amino acids. Trimming pared 1 base from V and 5 bases from J, leaving 11 bases between. CDR3 DNA: TGTGCCAGCAGCTTAGTGATAGCTGGGACCGGGGAGCTGTTTTTT. It encodes CASSLVIAGTGELFF.

This rearrangement joins TRBV4-1 to TRBJ2-7; D is unclear. The ends were cut back, 0 bases at V and 1 base at J, with 7 bases in the middle. This CDR3 spans 14 amino acids. Germline V gives CDR1 MGHRA, CDR2 YSYEKL. The DNA for the CDR3 is TGCGCCAGCAGCCAAGAGGACGGGTCCTACGAGCAGTACTTC. This sequence encodes CASSQEDGSYEQYF.

This clone came up a few times. The V and J genes are TRBV19 and TRBJ2-7; tentatively, D is TRBD1 (6 bases). V was shortened by 6 bases and J by 6 bases, with 18 bases between the two germline ends. Germline V lookup: CDR1 LNHDA, CDR2 SQIVND (reference sequence). This CDR3 region has 14 residues. CDR3 amino acids: CASRTKAGESEQYF. The CDR3 region has the DNA TGTGCCAGTAGGACCAAGGCAGGGGAGTCCGAGCAGTACTTC.

The chain links TRBV27 to TRBJ2-3; D remains unclear. Germline V gene lookup returns CDR1 MNHEY and CDR2 SMNVEV (reference sequence). V shed 1 base and J shed 0 bases, with 5 bases lying between them. The CDR3 is 14 residues long. CDR3 protein: CASSLYGSTDTQYF. In nucleotides, the CDR3 is TGTGCCAGCAGTTTATATGGGAGCACAGATACGCAGTATTTT.

This clone was detected only a few times. Here the CDR3 DNA reads TGTGCCTGGAGCGACAGGGGCCACGAGCAGTACTTC. The encoded protein is CAWSDRGHEQYF. The chain recombines TRBV30 with TRBJ2-7; 8 bases fit TRBD1. Trimming at V came to 3 bases and at J to 5 bases, leaving 3 bases not matched to a gene. The length of the CDR3 is 12 residues. From germline, CDR1 is GTSNPN and CDR2 SVGIG (reference sequence). Combining the CDR3 with reference TRBV30 and TRBJ2-7 gives the whole variable domain SQTIHQWPATLVQPVGSPLSLECTVEGTSNPNLYWYRQAAGRGLQLLFYSVGIGQISSEVPQNLSASRPQDRQFILSSKKLLLSDSGFYLCAWSDRGHEQYFGPGTRLTVT.

The chain is built from TRBV6-6 and TRBJ2-1; no firm D call. The V end lost 6 bases, the J end lost 3 bases, and 9 bases lay between the germline ends. CDR1 and CDR2 from the germline V gene are MNHNY and SVGAGI (reference sequence). The CDR3 covers 13 residues. The chain's CDR3 is CASSETDYNEQFF. The CDR3 nucleotides are TGTGCCAGCAGCGAAACAGACTACAATGAGCAGTTCTTC.

This rearrangement joins TRBV19 to TRBJ2-7; perhaps TRBD1 as D (5 bases). Germline V lookup: CDR1 LNHDA, CDR2 SQIVND (reference sequence). The CDR3 extends over 14 amino acids. V was shortened by 6 bases and J by 0 bases, with 12 bases between the two germline ends. The CDR3 sequence: CASRVDTSSYEQYF. CDR3 nucleotides: TGTGCCAGTAGGGTGGACACGAGCTCCTACGAGCAGTACTTC. Combining the CDR3 with reference TRBV19 and TRBJ2-7 gives the whole variable domain DGGITQSPKYLFRKEGQNVTLSCEQNLNHDAMYWYRQDPGQGLRLIYYSQIVNDFQKGDIAEGYSVSREKKESFPLTVTSAQKNPTAFYLCASRVDTSSYEQYFGPGTRLTVT.

The V call is TRBV4-1, the J call TRBJ2-1, with D perhaps matching TRBD1 (7 bases). V was trimmed by 0 bases and J by 4 bases, leaving 16 bases between them. CDR3 length: 17 amino acids. Germline CDR1 is MGHRA and CDR2 is YSYEKL. This CDR3 is CASSQEPWRDRYNEQFF. DNA for the CDR3: TGCGCCAGCAGCCAAGAACCCTGGCGGGACAGATACAATGAGCAGTTCTTC.

The J gene is TRBJ1-2, the V gene TRBV9, with D unresolved. There are 14 residues in the CDR3. The V end lost 0 bases, the J end lost 4 bases, and 10 bases lay between the germline ends. Germline assignment: CDR1 SGDLS and CDR2 YYNGEE. The CDR3 nucleotides read TGTGCCAGCAGCGTAGTTGGTGAGGCCTATGGCTACACCTTC. It translates to CASSVVGEAYGYTF.

The rearrangement joins TRBV5-6 to TRBJ1-4; the match to TRBD1 covers 7 bases. V gave up 5 bases and J gave up 5 bases; unmatched junction bases: 6. Germline V gives CDR1 SGHDT, CDR2 YYEEEE. The CDR3 runs 14 residues. The CDR3 loop reads CASSSGTANEKLFF. The CDR3 region has the DNA TGTGCCAGCAGTTCCGGGACAGCGAATGAAAAACTGTTTTTT. The full variable domain, rest sourced from reference TRBV5-6 and TRBJ1-4, is DAGVTQSPTHLIKTRGQQVTLRCSPKSGHDTVSWYQQALGQGPQFIFQYYEEEERQRGNFPDRFSGHQFPNYSSELNVNALLLGDSALYLCASSSGTANEKLFFGSGTQLSVL.

This chain joins TRBV7-2 and TRBJ2-1; D possibly corresponds to TRBD2 (6 bases). V lost 2 bases and J lost 9, with 8 bases in between. Germline values: CDR1 SGHTA, CDR2 FQGNSA. This CDR3 region has 12 residues. This CDR3 reads CASSLLGGEQFF. CDR3 sequence (DNA): TGTGCCAGCAGCTTATTGGGGGGTGAGCAGTTCTTC.

The count of this clone is one. The chain recombines TRBV4-1 with TRBJ2-7; D not certain. V lost 1 base and J 0 bases, leaving 10 bases between the germline ends. The CDR3 consists of 15 residues. Germline V CDR1 and CDR2: MGHRA, YSYEKL. CDR3 in DNA: TGCGCCAGCAGCCAAGTGGCAGCTAACTCCTACGAGCAGTACTTC. Its protein product is CASSQVAANSYEQYF.

V is TRBV30 and J is TRBJ2-7; D unclear. CDR3 length: 13 residues. Trimming cost V 2 bases and J 3 bases, with 11 bases left between them. Germline values: CDR1 GTSNPN, CDR2 SVGIG (reference sequence). DNA of the CDR3: TGTGCCTGGAGTCTGGGTCCACTCTACGAGCAGTACTTC. This encodes CAWSLGPLYEQYF.

V gene TRBV5-1 combines with J gene TRBJ1-1; possible D gene TRBD1, 6 bases. Germline CDR1 SGHRS, CDR2 YFSETQ. This CDR3 has 16 residues. Trimming removed 7 bases at V and 0 bases at J, with 19 bases between. This chain's CDR3 is CASQPGHMLLNTEAFF. The DNA of the CDR3 is TGCGCCAGCCAGCCGGGACATATGCTCCTGAACACTGAAGCTTTCTTT.

The genes are TRBV5-1 and TRBJ2-1; D is undetermined. The CDR3 length is 17 residues. CDR1 is SGHRS and CDR2 is YFSETQ in the germline V gene. The V gene lost 4 bases and the J gene lost 8 bases, with 25 bases spanning the gap. The CDR3 protein is CASSGKIGPRVKDEQFF. The CDR3 region has the DNA TGCGCCAGCAGCGGAAAAATCGGTCCCCGGGTCAAAGATGAGCAGTTCTTC.

The chain couples TRBV28 to TRBJ1-2; maybe TRBD1 (5 bases). Per germline, CDR1 MDHEN and CDR2 SYDVKM. The CDR3 is 16 amino acids. Trimming shortened V by 3 bases and J by 4 bases, and 18 bases separated the two germline ends. CDR3 DNA: TGTGCCAGCAGTTTCCGGGCCGCGGGGCCAATCTATGGCTACACCTTC. Translated, it gives CASSFRAAGPIYGYTF.

This clone has a single count. The DNA of the CDR3 is TGCGCCAGCAGCTTGGTACTTTCAGCCAACACTGAAGCTTTCTTT. Translation gives CASSLVLSANTEAFF. The chain combines TRBV5-1 with TRBJ1-1; no clear D gene. The CDR3 is 15 amino acids. Trimming cost V 0 bases and J 2 bases, with 11 bases left between them. Looked up from germline, CDR1 is SGHRS and CDR2 is YFSETQ.

The rearrangement links TRBV18 to TRBJ2-7; 7 bases map to TRBD2. This CDR3 contains 15 residues. Looked up from germline, CDR1 is KGHSH and CDR2 is LQKENI. The ends lost 0 bases at V and 4 bases at J; junction bases unmatched: 6. CDR3 bases: TGTGCCAGCTCACCACCGACAAGGGAGGGGTACGAGCAGTACTTC. This translates into CASSPPTREGYEQYF. Filled out from reference TRBV18 and TRBJ2-7, the complete variable domain reads NAGVMQNPRHLVRRRGQEARLRCSPMKGHSHVYWYRQLPEEGLKFMVYLQKENIIDESGMPKERFSAEFPKEGPSILRIQQVVRGDSAAYFCASSPPTREGYEQYFGPGTRLTVT.

The chain carries TRBV4-3 and TRBJ2-7; TRBD1 aligns across 7 bases. Unmatched junction bases numbered 12, after V lost 1 base and J lost 3 bases. This CDR3 has 17 amino acids. The V gene's germline CDR1 is LGHNA and CDR2 YSLEER. The CDR3: CASSQAIRQGHYYEQYF. The CDR3 DNA follows: TGCGCCAGCAGCCAAGCCATCAGACAGGGCCATTACTACGAGCAGTACTTC.

CDR3 bases: TGTGCCAGCAGTTTACAGGGGTTTTCGGGCCCCCGCTCCTACAATGAGCAGTTCTTC. Translation gives CASSLQGFSGPRSYNEQFF. The chain is built from TRBV28 and TRBJ2-1, with D maybe TRBD1 (6 bases). The CDR3 is made up of 19 amino acids. Trimming pared 2 bases from V and 0 bases from J, leaving 20 bases between. Germline CDR1 MDHEN, CDR2 SYDVKM.

The chain links TRBV28 to TRBJ1-2; 8 bases map to TRBD1. Germline V gene sequence: CDR1 MDHEN, CDR2 SYDVKM. J lost 3 bases, V lost 6 bases, and 6 bases had no gene match. The CDR3 sequence is 14 residues long. CDR3 in amino acids: CASSLDRVDYGYTF. As DNA, the CDR3 is TGTGCCAGCAGCCTGGACAGGGTTGACTATGGCTACACCTTC.

This sequence joins TRBV4-3 and TRBJ2-2; 10 nucleotides align to TRBD2. Germline V lookup: CDR1 LGHNA, CDR2 YSLEER. The CDR3 has 16 amino acids. V dropped 0 bases and J dropped 9; count of bases not matched to a gene: 7. The CDR3 nucleotides are TGCGCCAGCAGCCAAGATTTCACTAGCGGGAACAGGGAGCTGTTTTTT. Encoded protein: CASSQDFTSGNRELFF.